What follows describes a single T cell receptor (beta chain). Its antigen is undetermined. One end of the junction is discordant with germline, which a read error may explain. The sample holds other DNA sequences that translate to the same CDR3. Some clones are missing from TCRdb's copy, which holds only in-frame ones; the method was immunoSEQ multiplex PCR. The profile shows about 82,000 clones, 85% to 95% of them singletons. This sample is drawn from a study of cytomegalovirus exposure and HLA in healthy donors. Study details: It was reported in a later analysis that the same platform had been used for the roughly 130 validation repertoires as for the 550 to 700 first-cohort repertoires.

Germline assignment: CDR1 SGHRS and CDR2 YFSETQ. CDR3 size: 15 residues. Findings of the study overall: Reports indicated that the classifier achieved high specificity and sensitivity in diagnosing cytomegalovirus status.

This TCR derives from a man aged 18-30 years in good health and CMV-seronegative. Sequences were obtained from PBMCs. The chain joins TRBV5-1 to TRBJ2-7; TRBD2 agrees at 12 bases. The CDR3 nucleotides read TGCGCCAGCAGCTCCACTAGCGGGGGGACCTACGAGCAATACTTC. It specifies CASSSTSGGTYEQYF.